The rows below give T cell receptor beta chains drawn from one sample of a study of early T cells in non-severe SARS-CoV-2 infection. TCRdb ran MiXCR on the 5' RACE reads and lists one entry per CDR3 protein. The sample lists about 67,000 distinct CDR3 sequences; 11% were seen once. The sequenced sample consisted of whole blood. These receptors originate from an adult who was a healthcare worker with PCR-confirmed SARS-CoV-2 infection or an uninfected control (not recorded which). The CDR3 runs from the conserved cysteine through the conserved F or W. D genes are given only for firm matches. Where a row states a size, it is once, few, many or the class of an expanded clone; other rows omit it.

d_call	v_call	j_call	clone_size	cdr3_aa	cdr3_nt
TRBD1	TRBV11-3	TRBJ2-1	few	CASSSYQEGTGQFF	TGTGCCAGCAGCTCATATCAGGAGGGGACAGGGCAGTTCTTC
.	TRBV7-8	TRBJ1-6	.	CASSRRGAGNSPLHF	TGTGCCAGCAGCCGGCGGGGAGCGGGGAACTCACCCCTCCACTTT
.	TRBV12-3/TRBV12-4	TRBJ2-4	few	CASSFNNIAKNIQYF	TGTGCCAGCAGTTTTAACAATATAGCCAAAAACATTCAGTACTTC
TRBD1	TRBV5-1	TRBJ2-1	few	CASSKTGGSYNEQFF	TGCGCCAGCAGCAAGACAGGGGGTTCATACAATGAGCAGTTCTTC
.	TRBV10-3	TRBJ2-7	many	CAISSRSYEQYF	TGTGCCATCAGCTCCCGTTCCTACGAGCAGTACTTC
.	TRBV7-9	TRBJ2-3	few	CASSFRVTDTQYF	TGTGCCAGCAGCTTTCGGGTCACAGATACGCAGTATTTT
TRBD1	TRBV7-3	TRBJ1-4	many	CASSLRRGREKLFF	TGTGCCAGCAGCTTAAGAAGGGGGCGGGAAAAACTGTTTTTT
.	TRBV27	TRBJ2-3	many	CASSLEGANTQYF	TGTGCCAGCAGTTTGGAGGGGGCAAATACGCAGTATTTT
TRBD2	TRBV15	TRBJ2-1	many	CATSGALAGGNEQFF	TGTGCCACCAGCGGGGCCCTAGCGGGAGGCAATGAGCAGTTCTTC
.	TRBV18	TRBJ2-1	.	CASSPLPGTGNNEQFF	TGTGCCAGCTCACCACTTCCCGGGACTGGAAACAATGAGCAGTTCTTC
TRBD2	TRBV6-5	TRBJ2-1	many	CASSWGTKRAFSYNEQFF	TGTGCCAGCAGTTGGGGGACTAAGCGGGCCTTCTCCTACAATGAGCAGTTCTTC
.	TRBV6-2/TRBV6-3	TRBJ2-2	many	CASSLTDPPGTGELFF	TGTGCCAGCAGTTTGACGGACCCTCCGGGCACCGGGGAGCTGTTTTTT
.	TRBV2	TRBJ1-1	.	CASIPGPKEAFF	TGTGCCAGCATCCCGGGACCGAAGGAGGCTTTCTTT
.	TRBV6-1	TRBJ1-1	few	CASSPGISWGYTEAFF	TGTGCCAGCAGTCCCGGGATTTCTTGGGGGTACACTGAAGCTTTCTTT
.	TRBV29-1	TRBJ2-7	many	CSVLGIYEQYF	TGCAGCGTACTCGGAATCTACGAGCAGTACTTC
.	TRBV7-2	TRBJ2-7	few	CASSLGDYEQYF	TGTGCCAGCAGCTTAGGGGACTACGAGCAGTACTTC
.	TRBV6-5	TRBJ1-1	.	CASTLGLYTEAFF	TGTGCCAGCACCTTGGGCCTTTACACTGAAGCTTTCTTT
.	TRBV7-3	TRBJ1-2	.	CASSFTDNYGYTF	TGTGCCAGCAGCTTCACGGACAACTATGGCTACACCTTC
TRBD1	TRBV10-3	TRBJ1-4	many	CAISESDRGAEKLFF	TGTGCCATCAGTGAGTCGGACAGGGGAGCCGAAAAACTGTTTTTT
.	TRBV29-1	TRBJ1-2	.	CSVEEGRRNGYTF	TGCAGCGTTGAAGAGGGCAGAAGGAATGGCTACACCTTC
TRBD1	TRBV5-1	TRBJ2-1	.	CASSPRQGGSEQFF	TGCGCCAGCAGCCCCCGACAGGGGGGAAGTGAGCAGTTCTTC
.	TRBV3-1	TRBJ2-7	.	CASSTYYEQYF	TGTGCCAGCAGCACATACTACGAGCAGTACTTC
.	TRBV20-1	TRBJ2-3	many	CSARAGAYTDTQYF	TGCAGTGCTAGGGCGGGGGCTTACACAGATACGCAGTATTTT
TRBD2	TRBV7-8	TRBJ2-7	many	CASSLVGLAGVEQYF	TGTGCCAGCAGCTTAGTGGGACTAGCGGGAGTAGAGCAGTACTTC
.	TRBV6-5	TRBJ1-2	many	CASSSLDSLYGYTF	TGTGCCAGCAGTTCCCTGGACAGCCTCTATGGCTACACCTTC
TRBD2	TRBV11-2	TRBJ2-7	many	CASSLVAGGYEQYF	TGTGCCAGCAGCTTAGTAGCGGGAGGGTACGAGCAGTACTTC
TRBD1	TRBV11-2	TRBJ2-7	few	CASSSGTGWYEQYF	TGTGCCAGCAGCTCCGGGACAGGGTGGTACGAGCAGTACTTC
.	TRBV7-6	TRBJ1-4	many	CASSSGQPGEKLFF	TGTGCCAGCAGCTCAGGACAGCCTGGGGAAAAACTGTTTTTT
.	TRBV18	TRBJ1-1	many	CASSHEQGAAEAFF	TGTGCCAGCTCCCACGAGCAGGGAGCGGCTGAAGCTTTCTTT
TRBD1	TRBV12-3/TRBV12-4	TRBJ1-6	few	CASSFWDRASPLHF	TGTGCCAGCAGTTTCTGGGACAGGGCTTCACCCCTCCACTTT
TRBD2	TRBV20-1	TRBJ2-5	many	CSARDGGLAGVGAETQYF	TGCAGTGCTAGAGATGGGGGACTAGCGGGAGTCGGGGCAGAGACCCAGTACTTC
.	TRBV19	TRBJ2-3	many	CASSFEGVYQYF	TGTGCCAGTAGTTTCGAGGGGGTCTATCAGTATTTT
TRBD1	TRBV2	TRBJ2-6	many	CASSSYRGGANVLTF	TGTGCCAGCAGTTCTTACAGGGGTGGGGCCAACGTCCTGACTTTC
TRBD2	TRBV7-9	TRBJ2-7	once	CASSSSSGSFRDEQYF	TGTGCCAGCAGCTCCTCTAGCGGGAGCTTCCGTGACGAGCAGTACTTC
TRBD1	TRBV12-3/TRBV12-4	TRBJ2-3	many	CASTGTGVTDTQYF	TGTGCCAGCACGGGGACAGGGGTTACAGATACGCAGTATTTT
.	TRBV28	TRBJ2-5	many	CASSTAGTQYF	TGTGCCAGCAGCACGGCGGGGACCCAGTACTTC
.	TRBV10-2	TRBJ1-6	many	CASSDWGNSPLHF	TGCGCCAGCAGTGATTGGGGAAATTCACCCCTCCACTTT
.	TRBV11-3	TRBJ2-1	many	CASSLVGEVRPEQFF	TGTGCCAGCAGCTTAGTGGGGGAGGTGCGTCCTGAGCAGTTCTTC
.	TRBV5-1	TRBJ2-3	many	CASSERWTDTQYF	TGCGCCAGCAGCGAAAGGTGGACAGATACGCAGTATTTT
TRBD1	TRBV10-2	TRBJ2-1	many	CASSESRTGGGEQFF	TGCGCCAGCAGTGAGTCGAGGACAGGGGGCGGGGAGCAGTTCTTC
.	TRBV7-9	TRBJ2-3	many	CASSLARDTDTQYF	TGTGCCAGCAGCTTAGCGCGCGACACAGATACGCAGTATTTT
.	TRBV29-1	TRBJ2-1	many	CSVEGGINPEEQFF	TGCAGCGTTGAAGGGGGAATCAATCCGGAGGAGCAGTTCTTC
TRBD1	TRBV20-1	TRBJ1-1	few	CSAREQGMNTEAFF	TGCAGTGCTAGAGAACAGGGGATGAACACTGAAGCTTTCTTT
.	TRBV29-1	TRBJ1-1	many	CSVEEARSGPEAFF	TGCAGCGTTGAAGAGGCCCGCTCCGGGCCTGAAGCTTTCTTT
.	TRBV7-9	TRBJ1-1	few	CASSPPGTPNTEAFF	TGTGCCAGCAGCCCCCCCGGGACACCGAACACTGAAGCTTTCTTT
TRBD1	TRBV7-8	TRBJ2-5	many	CASSLGSGTGGQETQYF	TGTGCCAGCAGCTTAGGGTCCGGGACAGGGGGTCAAGAGACCCAGTACTTC